The next 2 T cell receptor beta chains were all read from a single sample in a study of cytomegalovirus exposure and HLA in healthy donors. The table came from immunoSEQ multiplex PCR; TCRdb's copy has only in-frame clones and leaves some out. The sample shows 150,000 to 200,000 clones, over 80% of them seen only once. The specimen sequenced was PBMCs. All receptors come from a man aged 25 to 40 in good health and CMV-seropositive.

The rearrangement joins TRBV11-2 to TRBJ2-3; 13 positions agree with TRBD2. In germline, CDR1 is SGHAT, CDR2 FQNNGV. The V gene end was trimmed by 4 bases and the J gene end by 6 bases; junction bases not matched to a gene: 4. There are 15 residues in the CDR3. CDR3 residues: CASSSGTSGVDTQYF. CDR3 sequence (DNA): TGTGCCAGCAGCTCCGGGACTAGCGGGGTGGATACGCAGTATTTT.

This chain's CDR3 is CASKDPTSGSYEQYF. The CDR3 region has the DNA TGTGCCAGCAAAGACCCGACTAGCGGGTCCTACGAGCAGTACTTC. The V call is TRBV6-5, the J call TRBJ2-7, with 10 bases that match TRBD2. The V and J ends lost 7 bases and 1 base, in that order; junction bases with no gene match: 7. CDR1 is MNHEY and CDR2 is SVGAGI in the germline V gene. This CDR3 contains 15 residues.